Following are 7 T cell receptor beta chains from one sample sequenced in a study of T cells in localized non-small cell lung cancer. TCRdb keeps only in-frame clones here, not all; method: immunoSEQ multiplex PCR. The sample carries 45,000 to 70,000 clones, about nine tenths recorded once. This sample comprised peripheral blood, obtained before any cancer treatment. The receptors come from a woman aged 40-70 years with stage I lung adenocarcinoma.

This clone was seen only once. This sequence joins TRBV30 and TRBJ1-3; 8 nucleotides align to TRBD1. Trimming removed 4 bases from V and 2 bases from J; junction bases left unmatched: 7. Germline V gene data show CDR1 as GTSNPN and CDR2 as SVGIG (reference sequence). There are 15 residues in the CDR3. Here the CDR3 DNA reads TGTGCCTGGAAAAGGGAGGGACAGGCTGGAAACACCATATATTTT. Its protein product is CAWKREGQAGNTIYF.

The chain couples TRBV7-2 to TRBJ2-3; 10 bases are shared with TRBD2. The trim removed 1 base at V and 9 bases at J, leaving 4 bases unmatched. Germline V lookup: CDR1 SGHTA, CDR2 FQGNSA. The length of the CDR3 is 14 residues. The CDR3 DNA reads TGTGCCAGCAGCTTAGGACTAGCGGGCAAAACGCAGTATTTT. It is translated as CASSLGLAGKTQYF.

The chain couples TRBV6-1 to TRBJ2-3; no clear D gene. In germline, CDR1 is MNHNS, CDR2 SASEGT. This CDR3 comprises 13 residues. Trimming pared 2 bases from V and 9 bases from J, leaving 12 bases between. The CDR3 region has the DNA TGTGCCAGCAGTGAATGGAACGGTCAAACGCAGTATTTT. Protein sequence: CASSEWNGQTQYF.

The genes are TRBV27 and TRBJ1-2; D is perhaps TRBD1 (6 bases). The V end lost 2 bases, the J end lost 2 bases, and 12 bases lay between the germline ends. This CDR3 spans 15 amino acids. Germline V CDR1 and CDR2: MNHEY, SMNVEV (reference sequence). The CDR3 is CASSLPYRVNYGYTF. As DNA, the CDR3 is TGTGCCAGCAGTTTACCATACAGGGTCAACTATGGCTACACCTTC.

This clone came up once. The V call is TRBV25-1, the J call TRBJ1-5; D gene uncertain. The V end was cut by 1 base, the J end by 2 bases, with 6 bases between. From germline, CDR1 is MGHDK and CDR2 SYGVNS. The CDR3 is 14 residues long. The CDR3 DNA sequence: TGTGCCAGCAGTGAATTCGGGGGCAATCAGCCCCAGCATTTT. Its translation is CASSEFGGNQPQHF.

The chain couples TRBV5-6 to TRBJ2-3; D is unresolved. The V gene's germline CDR1 is SGHDT and CDR2 YYEEEE. The CDR3 loop spans 13 amino acids. Trimming took 1 base from V and 5 from J, leaving 8 bases between them. The CDR3, as DNA: TGTGCCAGCAGCTTGACAGAGAGAGATACGCAGTATTTT. Translation gives CASSLTERDTQYF.

This clone was counted between two and nine times. The chain recombines TRBV7-2 with TRBJ2-2; TRBD1 aligns across 9 bases. V was pared by 5 bases and J by 5 bases, with 6 bases of the junction left unmatched. The CDR3 contains 15 residues. Germline values: CDR1 SGHTA, CDR2 FQGNSA. CDR3 region: CASSRGQGRTGELFF. CDR3 sequence (DNA): TGTGCCAGCAGCCGAGGACAGGGGCGAACCGGGGAGCTGTTTTTT.